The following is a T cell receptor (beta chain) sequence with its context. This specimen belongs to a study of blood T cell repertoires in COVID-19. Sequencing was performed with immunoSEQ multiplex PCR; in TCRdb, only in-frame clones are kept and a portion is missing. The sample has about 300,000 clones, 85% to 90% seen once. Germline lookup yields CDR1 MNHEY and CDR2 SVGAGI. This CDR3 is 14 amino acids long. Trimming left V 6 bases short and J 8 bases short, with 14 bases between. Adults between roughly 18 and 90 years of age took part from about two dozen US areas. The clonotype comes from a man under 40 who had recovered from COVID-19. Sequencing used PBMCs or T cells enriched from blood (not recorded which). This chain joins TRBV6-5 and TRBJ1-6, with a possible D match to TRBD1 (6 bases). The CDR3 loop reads CASSDTGSDSPLHF. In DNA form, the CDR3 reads TGTGCCAGCAGCGATACAGGGTCAGATTCACCCCTCCACTTT.